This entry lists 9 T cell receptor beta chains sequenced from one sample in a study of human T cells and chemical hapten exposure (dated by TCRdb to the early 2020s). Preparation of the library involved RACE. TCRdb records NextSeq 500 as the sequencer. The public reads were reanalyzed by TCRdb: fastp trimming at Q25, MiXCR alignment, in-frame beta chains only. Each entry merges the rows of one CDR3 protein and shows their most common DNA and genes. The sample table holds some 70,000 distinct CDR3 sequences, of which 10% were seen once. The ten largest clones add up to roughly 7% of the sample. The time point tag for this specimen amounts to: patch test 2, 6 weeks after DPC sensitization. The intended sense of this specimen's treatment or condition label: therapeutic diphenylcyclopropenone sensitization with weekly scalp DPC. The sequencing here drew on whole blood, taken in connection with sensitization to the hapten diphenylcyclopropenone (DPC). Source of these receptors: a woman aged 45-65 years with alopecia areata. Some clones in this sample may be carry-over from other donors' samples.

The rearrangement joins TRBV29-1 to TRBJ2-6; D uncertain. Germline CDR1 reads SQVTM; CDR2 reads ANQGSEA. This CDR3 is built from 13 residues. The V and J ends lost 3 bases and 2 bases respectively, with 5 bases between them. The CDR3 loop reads CSVDVAGANVLTF. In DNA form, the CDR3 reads TGCAGCGTTGACGTCGCTGGGGCCAACGTCCTGACTTTC.

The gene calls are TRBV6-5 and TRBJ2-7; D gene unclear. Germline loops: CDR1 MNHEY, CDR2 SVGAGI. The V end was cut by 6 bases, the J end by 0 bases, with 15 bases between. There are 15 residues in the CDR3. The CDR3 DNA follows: TGTGCCAGCAGCCCCAGCGACGCGAGCTCCTACGAGCAGTACTTC. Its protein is CASSPSDASSYEQYF.

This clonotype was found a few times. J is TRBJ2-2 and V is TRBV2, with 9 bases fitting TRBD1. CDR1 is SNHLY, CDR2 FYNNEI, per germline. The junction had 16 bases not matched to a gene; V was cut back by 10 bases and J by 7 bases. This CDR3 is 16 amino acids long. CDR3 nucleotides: TGTGCCATCCCGGGACAGGGATCCCCTTGGAGCGGGGAGCTGTTTTTT. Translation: CAIPGQGSPWSGELFF.

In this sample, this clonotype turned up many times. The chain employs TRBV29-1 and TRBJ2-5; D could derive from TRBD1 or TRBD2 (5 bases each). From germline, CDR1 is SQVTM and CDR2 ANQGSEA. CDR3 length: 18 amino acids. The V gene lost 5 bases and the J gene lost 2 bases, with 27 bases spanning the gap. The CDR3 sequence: CSVSSIGAAGAVQETQYF. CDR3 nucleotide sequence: TGCAGCGTTTCCTCGATCGGGGCCGCCGGGGCGGTGCAAGAGACCCAGTACTTC.

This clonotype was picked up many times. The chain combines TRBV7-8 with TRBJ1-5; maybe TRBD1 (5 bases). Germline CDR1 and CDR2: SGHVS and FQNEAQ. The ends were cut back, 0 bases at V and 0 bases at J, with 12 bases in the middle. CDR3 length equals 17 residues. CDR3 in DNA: TGTGCCAGCAGCTTAGCGCCCGACAGATATAGCAATCAGCCCCAGCATTTT. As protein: CASSLAPDRYSNQPQHF.

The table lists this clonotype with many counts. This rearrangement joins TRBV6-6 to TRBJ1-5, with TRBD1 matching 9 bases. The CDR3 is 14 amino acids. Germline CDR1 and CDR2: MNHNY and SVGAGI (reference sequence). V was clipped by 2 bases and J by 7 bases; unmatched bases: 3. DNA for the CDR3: TGTGCCAGCAGTTACGGGACAGGGAACCAGCCCCAGCATTTT. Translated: CASSYGTGNQPQHF.

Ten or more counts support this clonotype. The CDR3 here is CASSPGRRVNEQFF. As DNA, the CDR3 is TGTGCCAGCAGCCCCGGGAGGAGGGTCAATGAGCAGTTCTTC. The chain joins TRBV13 to TRBJ2-1; 7 bases map to TRBD2. Losses at the gene ends were 5 bases for V and 6 bases for J; bases not matched to a gene: 7. This CDR3 has 14 residues. Looked up from germline, CDR1 is PRHDT and CDR2 is FYEKMQ (reference sequence).

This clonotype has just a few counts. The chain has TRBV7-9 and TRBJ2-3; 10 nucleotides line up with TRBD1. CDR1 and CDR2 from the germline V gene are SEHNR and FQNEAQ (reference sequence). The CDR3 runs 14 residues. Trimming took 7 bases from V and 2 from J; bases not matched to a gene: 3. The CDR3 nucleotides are TGTGCCAGCAAGGGACAGGGGATCACAGATACGCAGTATTTT. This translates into CASKGQGITDTQYF.

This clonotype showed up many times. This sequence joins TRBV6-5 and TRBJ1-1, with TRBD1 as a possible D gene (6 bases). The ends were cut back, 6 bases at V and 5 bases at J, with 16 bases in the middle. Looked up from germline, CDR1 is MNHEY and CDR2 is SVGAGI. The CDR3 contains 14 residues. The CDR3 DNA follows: TGTGCCAGCAGGACCATACAGGGCGAGACTGAAGCTTTCTTT. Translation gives CASRTIQGETEAFF.